This T cell receptor (beta chain) was captured in a study of siplizumab effects on memory and regulatory T cells. Details on this clone: As yet, its antigen is unknown.

Repertoires were generated with immunoSEQ multiplex PCR, while TCRdb's copy carries only in-frame clones and drops some. The sample holds some 40,000 clones, 80% to 90% seen once. Where three donor pairs were concerned, the unstimulated naive, memory, effector memory and TEMRA subsets underwent sequencing. CDR3 size: 19 residues. The V gene end was trimmed by 0 bases and the J gene end by 0 bases; junction bases not matched to a gene: 10. Germline CDR1 MGHRA, CDR2 YSYEKL. Findings of the study overall: Sequences that were alloreactive and traceable to unstimulated CD4+ memory cells were significantly reduced by siplizumab. Many proliferating CD4+ or CD8+ clones remained unclassified. Roughly 75-96% of them could not be assigned either a naive or a memory phenotype.

This sequence was found in a human donor in good health. The chain recombines TRBV4-1 with TRBJ2-7; 11 bases align to TRBD2. Material for sequencing was naive CD4+ T cells sorted from blood. The CDR3 loop reads CASSQEVGLAGGSSYEQYF. The CDR3 DNA sequence: TGCGCCAGCAGCCAAGAAGTCGGTCTAGCGGGAGGAAGCTCCTACGAGCAGTACTTC.